This T cell receptor (beta chain) was observed in a study of beta chain features in type 1 diabetes. General study findings and limits: All four CD4+ subsets from Type 1 diabetes patients carried moderately but significantly shorter TCRB CDR3s.

Trimming took off 8 bases at V and 1 base at J, with 13 bases between the two ends. This CDR3 has 14 residues. Germline V gene lookup returns CDR1 SNHLY and CDR2 FYNNEI. As every portion of the isolated RNA was reverse transcribed, the sequencing read expressed TCRB transcripts. TCRdb keeps only in-frame clones here, not all; method: immunoSEQ multiplex PCR. The sample holds 850,000 to 900,000 clones, 15% to 20% seen once. This clone was detected a few times. Its antigen is currently unknown. This TCR came from a woman under 30 in good health. The rearrangement links TRBV2 to TRBJ2-3, with D perhaps TRBD2 (5 bases). Input material: naive CD4+ T cells from blood. The CDR3 DNA reads as TGTGCCAGCCCGGGGAGTCCGGGCACAGATACGCAGTATTTT. It is translated as CASPGSPGTDTQYF.